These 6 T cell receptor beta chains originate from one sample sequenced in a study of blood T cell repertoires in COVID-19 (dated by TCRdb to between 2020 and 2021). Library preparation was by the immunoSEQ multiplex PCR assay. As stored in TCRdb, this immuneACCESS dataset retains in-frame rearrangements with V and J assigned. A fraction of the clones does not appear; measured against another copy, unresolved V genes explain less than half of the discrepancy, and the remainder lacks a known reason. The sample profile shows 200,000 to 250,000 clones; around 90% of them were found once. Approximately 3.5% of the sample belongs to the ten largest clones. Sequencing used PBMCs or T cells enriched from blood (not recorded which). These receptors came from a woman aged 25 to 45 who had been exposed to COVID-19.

The CDR3 loop reads CASSSTGHTEAFF. The CDR3 coding sequence is TGTGCCAGCAGCTCTACAGGACACACTGAAGCTTTCTTT. The chain links TRBV7-9 to TRBJ1-1; tentatively, D is TRBD1 (5 bases). The CDR3 is 13 amino acids. Germline assignment: CDR1 SEHNR and CDR2 FQNEAQ (reference sequence). Between the trimmed V and J ends, which lost 4 bases and 3 bases, there was a span of 9 bases.

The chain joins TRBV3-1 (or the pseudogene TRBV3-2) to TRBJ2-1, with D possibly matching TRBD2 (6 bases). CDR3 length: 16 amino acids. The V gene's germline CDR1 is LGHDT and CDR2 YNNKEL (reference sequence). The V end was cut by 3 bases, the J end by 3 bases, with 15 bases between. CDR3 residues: CASSQVPGTLYNEQFF. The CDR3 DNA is TGTGCCAGCAGCCAGGTCCCCGGGACTCTCTACAATGAGCAGTTCTTC.

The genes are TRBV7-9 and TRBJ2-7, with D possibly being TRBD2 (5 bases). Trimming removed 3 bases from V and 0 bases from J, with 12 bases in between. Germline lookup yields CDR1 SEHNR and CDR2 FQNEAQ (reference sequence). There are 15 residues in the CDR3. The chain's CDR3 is CASSFSLTSSYEQYF. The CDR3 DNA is TGTGCCAGCAGCTTCTCTCTCACTAGCTCCTACGAGCAGTACTTC.

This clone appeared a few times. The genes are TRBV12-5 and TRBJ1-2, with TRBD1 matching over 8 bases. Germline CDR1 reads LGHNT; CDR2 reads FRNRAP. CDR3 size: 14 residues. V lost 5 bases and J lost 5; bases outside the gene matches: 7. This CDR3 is CASGRGQGGYGYTF. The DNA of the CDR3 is TGTGCTAGTGGTAGAGGACAGGGCGGATATGGCTACACCTTC.

The CDR3 nucleotides are TGTGCCAGCAGCTTAGGCGGGAGCCTCACCTACAATGAGCAGTTCTTC. Translated: CASSLGGSLTYNEQFF. The J gene is TRBJ2-1, the V gene TRBV5-4, with 7 positions matching TRBD2. CDR3 size: 16 residues. Looked up from germline, CDR1 is SGHNT and CDR2 is YYREEE (reference sequence). J lost 2 bases, V lost 2 bases, and 7 bases had no gene match.

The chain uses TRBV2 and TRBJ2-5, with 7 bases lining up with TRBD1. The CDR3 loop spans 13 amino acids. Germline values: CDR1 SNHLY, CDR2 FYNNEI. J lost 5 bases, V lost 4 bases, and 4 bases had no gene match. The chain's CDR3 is CASSGQGWETQYF. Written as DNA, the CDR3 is TGTGCCAGCAGTGGACAGGGATGGGAGACCCAGTACTTC.